This TCR beta chain originates from a study of Graves' ophthalmopathy and Graves' hyperthyroidism. PBMCs had their origin in fresh peripheral blood (approximately 9.9 ml). Turning to this clonotype: The antigen remains unidentified.

The germline V and J ends were trimmed by 6 bases and 4 bases, with 17 bases remaining between them. Germline assignment: CDR1 DFQATT and CDR2 SNEGSKA (reference sequence). The CDR3 is made up of 14 amino acids. From RNA, the CDR3 regions of TCR beta chains were amplified and sequenced. RT-PCR was first run with HTBI primers, then multiplex PCR in a second round. MiXCR, run by TCRdb on the multiplex PCR reads, gives a single entry per CDR3 protein. In the table there are around 660,000 distinct CDR3 sequences, approximately 39% of which are singletons. Study conclusions and caveats: With roughly 88% sensitivity and around 81% specificity, a 13-signature model separated ophthalmopathy from stable hyperthyroidism.

The sample taken for sequencing was peripheral blood. This chain uses TRBV20-1 with TRBJ2-3; D may be TRBD1 or TRBD2 (5 bases each). The source is an adult man with Graves' ophthalmopathy. CDR3 nucleotide sequence: TGCAGTGCCCGCGAGGGTTCCAGGGCAGATACGCAGTATTTT. The encoded protein is CSAREGSRADTQYF.